This TCR beta chain was captured by sequencing in a study of PD-1 blockade in classical Hodgkin lymphoma. Data came from immunoSEQ multiplex PCR; TCRdb stores just in-frame clones and leaves some out. The repertoire has about 21,000 clones, 74% of them found once; the top ten carry around 21%. This CDR3 contains 15 residues. Germline CDR1 and CDR2: MGHDK and SYGVNS. Trimming shortened V by 7 bases and J by 7 bases, and 19 bases separated the two germline ends. Each and every patient relapsed after autologous stem cell transplantation, and patients got differing brentuximab vedotin exposure. The rearrangement links TRBV25-1 to TRBJ2-2; TRBD2 is a possible D gene (6 bases). Sequenced here: peripheral blood mononuclear cells (PBMCs), sampled at baseline. The clonotype comes from a human donor with classical Hodgkin lymphoma. This CDR3 is CASTTGWPGVGELFF. CDR3 in DNA: TGTGCCAGCACCACTGGTTGGCCGGGAGTCGGGGAGCTGTTTTTT.